This T cell receptor (beta chain) was sequenced during a study of graft-versus-host responses after intestinal transplantation (TCRdb year 2021). Regarding the research as a whole: Recipients received multivisceral, liver-intestinal, or isolated intestinal transplants. Of the roughly 25 intestinal transplant recipients enrolled in the cohort, one of whom was a retransplant, a few patients without pretransplant specimens were excluded. Every recipient was given anti-thymocyte globulin induction, followed by around three years of maintenance tacrolimus and steroids. After intestinal transplantation, graft-versus-host and host-versus-graft alloreactive T cell clones in the graft, circulation and bone marrow were tracked using bulk TCR-beta CDR3 sequencing. Instead of going to the commercial service, samples from three later patients were sequenced in-house on an Illumina MiSeq and processed with MiXCR. A peak of at least 4% donor T cells among recipient peripheral blood mononuclear cells was the definition used for donor T cell macrochimerism. Alloreactive clones were identified by sequencing pre-transplant mixed lymphocyte reaction products and comparing these products with unstimulated pre-transplant donor and recipient T cells. Beyond this particular receptor, the publication reports: GvH clones were found in recipient bone marrow, and some of the GvH clones appeared earlier in ileal mucosa or blood, which is consistent with an intestinal mucosal origin. Conclusions were limited by the relatively low number and heterogeneity of intestinal transplant patients. Early after transplant, declines in HvG clones were associated with peak levels of circulating GvH clones. In patients with donor T cell macrochimerism, the allografts had high GvH to HvG T cell clonal ratios.

Bone marrow was aspirated after transplant from the posterior iliac crest or another site chosen by the physician. From its cysteine to its phenylalanine, the CDR3 spans 15 amino acids. This entry keeps only the CDR3 DNA: 45 bases, framed from base 1. From the germline V gene, CDR1 is SGDLS and CDR2 is YYNGEE. A distance of 17 bases separates the germline ends of V and J, which lose 2 bases and 5 bases respectively. Notes on this clone: The antigen it binds to is not known. No base quality information exists; no much larger clone differs at one position.

Receptor libraries were prepared by the immunoSEQ multiplex PCR assay. Adaptive Biotechnologies carried out high-throughput TCR-beta CDR3 sequencing of genomic DNA for most patients. Under the source paper's analysis protocol: Adaptive's ImmunoSEQ software was the source of the TCR sequencing data for 18 patients, while a few other patients were processed with MiXCR and VDJtools. CDR3 nucleotide sequences shared by donor and recipient were removed because the origin of these sequences could not be assigned. To be classed as alloreactive, a clone needed at least 2-fold expansion over unstimulated cells and a minimum CFSE-low frequency of 0.002% (template counts) or 0.001% (read counts). A clone was considered mappable if detected in the sequenced pre-transplant spleen, lymph node, or MLR CFSE-low populations of the donor or recipient. Cumulative frequency of alloreactive clones was calculated as a percentage of all sequences weighted by copy number. In TCRdb, the immuneACCESS table is reduced to in-frame sequences with V and J assigned. These tables do not hold every clone; where another copy was compared, an unresolved V gene accounts for under half, and the others remain unexplained. V and J calls and clone size are as listed in that table; D and trimming were resolved from the DNA. The sample table records tens of thousands of clones; roughly 92% of these occur just once. Roughly 6.7% of the sample rests with the top ten.

The chain couples TRBV9 to TRBJ2-7; no D segment can be confidently identified. The sequence was obtained from a human patient who received an intestinal transplant, so some T cells may come from the graft donor. Sequenced here: bone marrow, sampled approximately 100 weeks after intestinal transplantation. The CDR3 loop reads CASSVGGLKIHEQYF. The nucleotide sequence reads as follows: TGTGCCAGCAGCGTGGGCGGTCTGAAGATCCACGAGCAGTACTTC.